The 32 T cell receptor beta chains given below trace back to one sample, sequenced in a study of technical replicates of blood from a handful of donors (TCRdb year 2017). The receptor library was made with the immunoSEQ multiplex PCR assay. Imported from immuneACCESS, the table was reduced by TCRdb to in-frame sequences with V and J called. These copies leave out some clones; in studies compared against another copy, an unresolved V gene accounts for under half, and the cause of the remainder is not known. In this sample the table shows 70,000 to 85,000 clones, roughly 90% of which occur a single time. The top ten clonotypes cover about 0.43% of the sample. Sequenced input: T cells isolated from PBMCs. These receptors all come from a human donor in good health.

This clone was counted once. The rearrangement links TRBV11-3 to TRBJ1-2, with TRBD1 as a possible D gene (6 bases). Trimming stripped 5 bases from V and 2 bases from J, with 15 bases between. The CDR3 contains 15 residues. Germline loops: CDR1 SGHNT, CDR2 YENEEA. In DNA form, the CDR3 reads TGTGCCAGCAGCCCCACCCAGGGGTTGAACTATGGCTACACCTTC. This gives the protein CASSPTQGLNYGYTF. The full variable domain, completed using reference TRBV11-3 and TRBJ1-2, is EAGVVQSPRYKIIEKKQPVAFWCNPISGHNTLYWYLQNLGQGPELLIRYENEEAVDDSQLPKDRFSAERLKGVDSTLKIQPAELGDSAVYLCASSPTQGLNYGYTFGSGTRLTVV.

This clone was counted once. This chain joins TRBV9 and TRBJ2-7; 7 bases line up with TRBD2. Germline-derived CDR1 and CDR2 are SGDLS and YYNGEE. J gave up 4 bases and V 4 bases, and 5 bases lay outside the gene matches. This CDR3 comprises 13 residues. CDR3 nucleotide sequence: TGTGCCAGCAGCACCTCCGGGGGGTACGAGCAGTACTTC. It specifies CASSTSGGYEQYF.

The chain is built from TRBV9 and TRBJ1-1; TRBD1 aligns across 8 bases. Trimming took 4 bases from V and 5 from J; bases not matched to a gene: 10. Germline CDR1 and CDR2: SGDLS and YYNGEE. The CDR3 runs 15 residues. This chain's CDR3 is CASSFTGGGWTEAFF. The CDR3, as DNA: TGTGCCAGCAGCTTCACAGGGGGGGGATGGACTGAAGCTTTCTTT.

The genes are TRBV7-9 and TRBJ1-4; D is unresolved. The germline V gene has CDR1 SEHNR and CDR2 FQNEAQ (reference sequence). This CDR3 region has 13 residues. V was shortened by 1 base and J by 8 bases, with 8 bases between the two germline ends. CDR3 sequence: CASSLGFEEKLFF. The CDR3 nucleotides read TGTGCCAGCAGCTTAGGTTTCGAGGAAAAACTGTTTTTT.

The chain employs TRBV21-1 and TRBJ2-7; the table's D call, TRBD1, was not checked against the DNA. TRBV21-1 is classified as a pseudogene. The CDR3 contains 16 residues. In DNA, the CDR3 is TGTGCCAGCAGCAAAGCCCTGGGACAGGGAAGGCACGAGCAGTACTTC. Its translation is CASSKALGQGRHEQYF.

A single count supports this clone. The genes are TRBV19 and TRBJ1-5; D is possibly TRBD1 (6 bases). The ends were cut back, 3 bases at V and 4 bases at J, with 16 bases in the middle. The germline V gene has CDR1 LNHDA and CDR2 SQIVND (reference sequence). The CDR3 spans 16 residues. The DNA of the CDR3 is TGTGCCAGTAGTATTCCGGGTTTAGGGGGAAATCAGCCCCAGCATTTT. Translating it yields CASSIPGLGGNQPQHF.

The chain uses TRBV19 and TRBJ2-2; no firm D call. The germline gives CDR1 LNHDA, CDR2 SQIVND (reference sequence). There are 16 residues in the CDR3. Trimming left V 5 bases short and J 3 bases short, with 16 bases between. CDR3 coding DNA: TGTGCCAGTAGTCTCGAGTACCCGACTTACACCGGGGAGCTGTTTTTT. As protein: CASSLEYPTYTGELFF.

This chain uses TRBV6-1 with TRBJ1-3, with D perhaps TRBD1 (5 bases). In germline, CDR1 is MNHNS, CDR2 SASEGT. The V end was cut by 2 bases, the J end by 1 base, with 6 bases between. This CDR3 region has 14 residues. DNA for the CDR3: TGTGCCAGCAGTGAAAACAGGTCTGGAAACACCATATATTTT. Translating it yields CASSENRSGNTIYF.

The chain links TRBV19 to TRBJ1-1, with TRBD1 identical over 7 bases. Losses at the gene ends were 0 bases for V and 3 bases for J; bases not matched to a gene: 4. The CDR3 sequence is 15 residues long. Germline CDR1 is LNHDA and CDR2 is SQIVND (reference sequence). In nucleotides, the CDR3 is TGTGCCAGTAGTATAGATGGAGGGGGCTACACTGAAGCTTTCTTT. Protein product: CASSIDGGGYTEAFF.

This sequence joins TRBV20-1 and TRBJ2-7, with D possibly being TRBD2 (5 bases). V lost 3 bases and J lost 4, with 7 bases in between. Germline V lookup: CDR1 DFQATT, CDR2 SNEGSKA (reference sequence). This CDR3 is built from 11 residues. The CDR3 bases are TGCAGTGCTAGTCGGGGATACGAGCAGTACTTC. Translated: CSASRGYEQYF.

The CDR3 spells CAWKQGEQYF. The CDR3 nucleotides are TGTGCCTGGAAACAGGGCGAGCAGTACTTC. The genes are TRBV30 and TRBJ2-7; perhaps TRBD1 as D (6 bases). CDR1 and CDR2 (germline): GTSNPN, SVGIG (reference sequence). Trimming cost V 4 bases and J 6 bases, with 7 bases left between them. This CDR3 is 10 amino acids long.

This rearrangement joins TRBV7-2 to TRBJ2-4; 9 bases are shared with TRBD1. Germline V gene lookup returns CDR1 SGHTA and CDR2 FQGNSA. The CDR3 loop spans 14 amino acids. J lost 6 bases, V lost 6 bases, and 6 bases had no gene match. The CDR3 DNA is TGTGCCAGCAGACCCGGGACAGGGACAAACATTCAGTACTTC. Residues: CASRPGTGTNIQYF. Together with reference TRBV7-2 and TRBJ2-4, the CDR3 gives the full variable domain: GAGVSQSPSNKVTEKGKDVELRCDPISGHTALYWYRQSLGQGLEFLIYFQGNSAPDKSGLPSDRFSAERTGGSVSTLTIQRTQQEDSAVYLCASRPGTGTNIQYFGAGTRLSVL.

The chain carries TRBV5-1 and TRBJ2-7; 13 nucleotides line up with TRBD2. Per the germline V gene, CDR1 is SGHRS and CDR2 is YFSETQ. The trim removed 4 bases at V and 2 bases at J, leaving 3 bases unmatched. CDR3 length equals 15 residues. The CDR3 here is CASSPGTSGTYEQYF. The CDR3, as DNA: TGCGCCAGCAGCCCCGGGACTAGCGGGACCTACGAGCAGTACTTC. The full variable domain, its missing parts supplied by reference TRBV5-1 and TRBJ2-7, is KAGVTQTPRYLIKTRGQQVTLSCSPISGHRSVSWYQQTPGQGLQFLFEYFSETQRNKGNFPGRFSGRQFSNSRSEMNVSTLELGDSALYLCASSPGTSGTYEQYFGPGTRLTVT.

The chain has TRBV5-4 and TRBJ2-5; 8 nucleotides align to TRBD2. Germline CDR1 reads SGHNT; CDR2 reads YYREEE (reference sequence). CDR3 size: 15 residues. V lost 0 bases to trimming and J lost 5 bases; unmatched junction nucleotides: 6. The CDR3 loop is CASSLVGRAWETQYF. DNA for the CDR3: TGTGCCAGCAGCTTGGTCGGGAGGGCGTGGGAGACCCAGTACTTC. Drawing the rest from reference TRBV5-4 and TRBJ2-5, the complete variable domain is ETGVTQSPTHLIKTRGQQVTLRCSSQSGHNTVSWYQQALGQGPQFIFQYYREEENGRGNFPPRFSGLQFPNYSSELNVNALELDDSALYLCASSLVGRAWETQYFGPGTRLLVL.

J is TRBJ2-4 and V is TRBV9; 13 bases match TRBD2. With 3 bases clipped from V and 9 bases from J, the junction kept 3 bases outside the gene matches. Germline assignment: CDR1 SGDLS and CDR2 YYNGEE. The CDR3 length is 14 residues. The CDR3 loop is CASSGTSGRGIQYF. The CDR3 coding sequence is TGTGCCAGCAGCGGGACTAGCGGGAGAGGCATTCAGTACTTC.

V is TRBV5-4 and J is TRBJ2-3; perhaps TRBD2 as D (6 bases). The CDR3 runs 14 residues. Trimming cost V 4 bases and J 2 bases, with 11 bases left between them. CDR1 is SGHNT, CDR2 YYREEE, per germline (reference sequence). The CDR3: CASSGGSSTDTQYF. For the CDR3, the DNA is TGTGCCAGCAGCGGAGGGTCATCCACAGATACGCAGTATTTT.

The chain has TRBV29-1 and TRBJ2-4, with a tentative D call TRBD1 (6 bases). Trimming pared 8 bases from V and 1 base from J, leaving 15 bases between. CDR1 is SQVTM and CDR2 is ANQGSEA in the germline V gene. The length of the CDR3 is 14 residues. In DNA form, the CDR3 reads TGCAGCTCCCGGCAGGGGCCGGCCAAAAACATTCAGTACTTC. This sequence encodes CSSRQGPAKNIQYF.

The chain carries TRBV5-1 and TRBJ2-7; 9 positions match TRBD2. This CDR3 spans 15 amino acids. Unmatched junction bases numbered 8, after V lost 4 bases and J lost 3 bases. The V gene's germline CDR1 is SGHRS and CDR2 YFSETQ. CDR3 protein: CASSPLVAGDYEQYF. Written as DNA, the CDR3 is TGCGCCAGCAGCCCCCTTGTAGCGGGGGACTACGAGCAGTACTTC.

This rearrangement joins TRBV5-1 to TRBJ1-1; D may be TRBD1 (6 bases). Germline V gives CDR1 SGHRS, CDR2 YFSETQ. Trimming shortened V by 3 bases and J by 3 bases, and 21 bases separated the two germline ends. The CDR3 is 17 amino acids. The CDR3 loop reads CASSSGQLGLTDTEAFF. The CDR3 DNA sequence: TGCGCCAGCAGCTCCGGACAGTTAGGGCTTACGGACACTGAAGCTTTCTTT.

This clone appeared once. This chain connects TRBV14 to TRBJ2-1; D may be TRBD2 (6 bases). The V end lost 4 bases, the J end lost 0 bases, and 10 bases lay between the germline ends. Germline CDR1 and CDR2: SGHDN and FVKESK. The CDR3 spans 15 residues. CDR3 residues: CASSLAVSSYNEQFF. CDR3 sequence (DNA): TGTGCCAGCAGCCTAGCGGTGAGCTCCTACAATGAGCAGTTCTTC.

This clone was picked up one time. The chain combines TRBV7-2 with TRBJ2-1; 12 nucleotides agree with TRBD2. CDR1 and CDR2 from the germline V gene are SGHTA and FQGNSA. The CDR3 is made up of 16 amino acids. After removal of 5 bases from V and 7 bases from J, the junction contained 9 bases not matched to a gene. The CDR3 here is CASSNLAGGPRNEQFF. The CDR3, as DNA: TGTGCCAGCAGCAACCTAGCGGGAGGGCCCCGGAATGAGCAGTTCTTC.

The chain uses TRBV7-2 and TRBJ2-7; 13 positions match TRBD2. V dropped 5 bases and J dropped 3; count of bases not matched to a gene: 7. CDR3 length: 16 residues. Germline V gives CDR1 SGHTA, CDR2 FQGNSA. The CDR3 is CASSTRTSGSFYEQYF. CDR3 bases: TGTGCCAGCAGCACAAGGACTAGCGGGAGTTTCTACGAGCAGTACTTC.

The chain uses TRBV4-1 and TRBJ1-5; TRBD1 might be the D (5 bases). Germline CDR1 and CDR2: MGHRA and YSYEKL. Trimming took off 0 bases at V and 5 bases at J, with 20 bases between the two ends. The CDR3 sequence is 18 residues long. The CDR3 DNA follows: TGCGCCAGCAGCCAAGATGCCCAGGGCGGGAGGATATATCAGCCCCAGCATTTT. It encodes CASSQDAQGGRIYQPQHF.

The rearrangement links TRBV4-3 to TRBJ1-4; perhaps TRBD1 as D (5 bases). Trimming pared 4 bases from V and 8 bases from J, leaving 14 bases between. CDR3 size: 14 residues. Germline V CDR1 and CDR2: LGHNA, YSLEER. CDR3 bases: TGCGCCAGCAGCCCCACTCCAGGGCACGAAAAACTGTTTTTT. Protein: CASSPTPGHEKLFF.

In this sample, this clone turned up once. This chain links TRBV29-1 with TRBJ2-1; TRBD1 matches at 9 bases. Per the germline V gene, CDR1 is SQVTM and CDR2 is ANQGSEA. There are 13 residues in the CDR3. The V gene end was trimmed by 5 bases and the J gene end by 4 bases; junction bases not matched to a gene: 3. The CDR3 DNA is TGCAGCGTTCAGGGACAGGGATACAATGAGCAGTTCTTC. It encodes CSVQGQGYNEQFF.

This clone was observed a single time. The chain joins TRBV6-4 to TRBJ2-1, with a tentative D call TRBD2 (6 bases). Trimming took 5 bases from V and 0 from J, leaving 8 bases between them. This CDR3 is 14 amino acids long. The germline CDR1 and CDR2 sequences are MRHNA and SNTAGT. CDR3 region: CASSSSDSYNEQFF. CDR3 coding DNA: TGTGCCAGCAGTTCTAGCGACTCCTACAATGAGCAGTTCTTC.

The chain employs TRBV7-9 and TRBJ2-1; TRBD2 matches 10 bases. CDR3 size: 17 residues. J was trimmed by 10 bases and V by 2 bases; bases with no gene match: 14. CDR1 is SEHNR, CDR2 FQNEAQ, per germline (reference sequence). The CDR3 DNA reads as TGTGCCAGCAGCTTACCGACCCAGCGGGAGGGGGAGTGGGAGCAGTTCTTC. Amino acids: CASSLPTQREGEWEQFF.

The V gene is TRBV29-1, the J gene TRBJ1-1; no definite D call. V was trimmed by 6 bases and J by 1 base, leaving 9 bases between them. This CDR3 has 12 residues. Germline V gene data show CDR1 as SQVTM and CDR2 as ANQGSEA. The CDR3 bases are TGCAGCGTGCGGGGTCAGAACACTGAAGCTTTCTTT. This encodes CSVRGQNTEAFF.

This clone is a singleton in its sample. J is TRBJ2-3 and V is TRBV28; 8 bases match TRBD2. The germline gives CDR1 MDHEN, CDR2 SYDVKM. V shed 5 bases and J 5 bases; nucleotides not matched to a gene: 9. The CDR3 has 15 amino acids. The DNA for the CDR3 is TGTGCCAGCAGTGGAACAGCGGGAGCCTTAGATACGCAGTATTTT. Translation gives CASSGTAGALDTQYF.

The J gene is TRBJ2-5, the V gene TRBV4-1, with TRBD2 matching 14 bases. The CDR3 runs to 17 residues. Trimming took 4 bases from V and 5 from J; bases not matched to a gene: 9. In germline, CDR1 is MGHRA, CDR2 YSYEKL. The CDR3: CASSLGTSGSEEETQYF. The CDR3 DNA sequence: TGCGCCAGCAGCCTTGGGACTAGCGGGAGTGAGGAGGAGACCCAGTACTTC.

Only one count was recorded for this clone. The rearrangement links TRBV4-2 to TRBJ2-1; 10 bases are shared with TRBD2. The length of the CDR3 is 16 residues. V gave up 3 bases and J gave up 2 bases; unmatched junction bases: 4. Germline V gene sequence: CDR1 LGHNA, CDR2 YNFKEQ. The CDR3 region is CASSHLTSGTYNEQFF. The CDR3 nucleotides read TGTGCCAGCAGCCATTTAACTAGCGGGACCTACAATGAGCAGTTCTTC.

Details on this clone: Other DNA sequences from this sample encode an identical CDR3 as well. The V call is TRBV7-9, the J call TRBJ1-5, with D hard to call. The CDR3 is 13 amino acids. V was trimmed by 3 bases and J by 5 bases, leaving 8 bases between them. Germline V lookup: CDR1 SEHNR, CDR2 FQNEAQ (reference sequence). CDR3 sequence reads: CASSLSGDQPQHF. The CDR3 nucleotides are TGTGCCAGCAGCTTGTCCGGGGATCAGCCCCAGCATTTT. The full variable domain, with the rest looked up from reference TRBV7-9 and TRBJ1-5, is DTGVSQNPRHKITKRGQNVTFRCDPISEHNRLYWYRQTLGQGPEFLTYFQNEAQLEKSRLLSDRFSAERPKGSFSTLEIQRTEQGDSAMYLCASSLSGDQPQHFGDGTRLSIL.